These 20 T cell receptor beta chains originate from one sample sequenced in a study of monozygotic twins with inflammatory bowel disease. TCRdb reanalyzed the 5' RACE reads, giving one entry per CDR3 protein sequence and no DNA. Its clone listing holds 95,000 to 110,000 distinct CDR3 sequences. Sequenced: blood. These receptors were obtained from a human donor with ulcerative colitis or Crohn's disease, or a healthy co-twin of an affected twin (not recorded which).

This chain uses TRBV20-1 with TRBJ2-1; the D gene TCRdb calls, TRBD2, cannot be checked with no DNA. CDR1 and CDR2 (germline): DFQATT, SNEGSKA (reference sequence). This CDR3 has 20 amino acids. CDR3 protein: CSARGRGLAGKKSSYNEQFF.

The V call is TRBV7-8, the J call TRBJ2-5; TCRdb's D call of TRBD1 is untestable without DNA. There are 14 residues in the CDR3. Germline CDR1 reads SGHVS; CDR2 reads FQNEAQ. This CDR3 is CASSYWTDQETQYF.

This rearrangement joins TRBV27 to TRBJ2-1; TCRdb proposes TRBD2, but this gene call is untestable without DNA. The CDR3 has 18 amino acids. Germline V gene lookup returns CDR1 MNHEY and CDR2 SMNVEV (reference sequence). CDR3 in amino acids: CASSVTKLGTSGVREQFF.

This chain joins TRBV5-4 and TRBJ2-3. Germline lookup yields CDR1 SGHNT and CDR2 YYREEE (reference sequence). The length of the CDR3 is 17 residues. CDR3 residues: CASSSRLGISGTDTQYF.

The chain uses TRBV25-1 and TRBJ2-1; TCRdb indicates TRBD2, and absent DNA this call remains unverified. The CDR3 is 20 amino acids. Germline-derived CDR1 and CDR2 are MGHDK and SYGVNS. The CDR3 loop is CASSEVVTSGRALSYNEQFF.

This chain's CDR3 is CASSLFRGTEAFF. The chain employs TRBV7-2 and TRBJ1-1; TCRdb outputs TRBD1, but without DNA this stays unchecked. Germline V gene data show CDR1 as SGHTA and CDR2 as FQGNSA. There are 13 residues in the CDR3.

The chain employs TRBV2 and TRBJ2-7; TCRdb's assignment of TRBD1 cannot be checked, as there is no DNA. CDR1 is SNHLY and CDR2 is FYNNEI in the germline V gene. This CDR3 has 12 amino acids. CDR3 protein: CARGELGYEQYF.

The J gene is TRBJ1-1, the V gene TRBV30; TCRdb reports TRBD1, a call that lacks DNA to check it against. The V gene's germline CDR1 is GTSNPN and CDR2 SVGIG (reference sequence). The CDR3 covers 15 residues. The CDR3 spells CAWSVRGRVRIKAFF.

The chain links TRBV20-1 to TRBJ2-1. Germline V gene data show CDR1 as DFQATT and CDR2 as SNEGSKA (reference sequence). CDR3 size: 13 residues. The CDR3 is CSTRMAWINEQFF.

The J gene is TRBJ1-2, the V gene TRBV20-1; the TRBD1 assignment by TCRdb is unverifiable without DNA. The CDR3 extends over 15 amino acids. CDR1 and CDR2 (germline): DFQATT, SNEGSKA (reference sequence). CDR3 sequence: CSAMGQGALTYGYTF.

The chain recombines TRBV20-1 with TRBJ2-2; TCRdb designates TRBD2, a call that cannot be tested without DNA. The CDR3 covers 14 residues. The germline CDR1 and CDR2 sequences are DFQATT and SNEGSKA (reference sequence). CDR3 sequence reads: CSARGALDTGELFF.

This chain joins TRBV28 and TRBJ1-5. The length of the CDR3 is 15 residues. Per germline, CDR1 MDHEN and CDR2 SYDVKM. The CDR3 spells CASMKGYYSNQPQHF.

CDR3 in amino acids: CASRDPRGPNSPLHF. The chain employs TRBV7-2 and TRBJ1-6; the TCRdb call, TRBD1, lacks DNA for checking. CDR1 and CDR2 (germline): SGHTA, FQGNSA. This CDR3 is built from 15 residues.

The rearrangement joins TRBV7-6 to TRBJ1-5; TCRdb gives TRBD1 as the D gene, but with no DNA this cannot be confirmed. This CDR3 has 16 amino acids. The germline gives CDR1 SGHVS, CDR2 FNYEAQ. The CDR3 loop is CASSLGTGTSNQPQHF.

This chain connects TRBV7-9 to TRBJ2-7; TCRdb lists TRBD1, though no DNA is available to test this call. Germline V lookup: CDR1 SEHNR, CDR2 FQNEAQ (reference sequence). There are 14 residues in the CDR3. The CDR3 spells CASSPRDRDYEQYF. The full variable domain, with the rest looked up from reference TRBV7-9 and TRBJ2-7, is DTGVSQNPRHKITKRGQNVTFRCDPISEHNRLYWYRQTLGQGPEFLTYFQNEAQLEKSRLLSDRFSAERPKGSFSTLEIQRTEQGDSAMYLCASSPRDRDYEQYFGPGTRLTVT.

This chain uses TRBV7-2 with TRBJ1-4; lacking DNA, the TRBD1 call made by TCRdb goes unchecked. The length of the CDR3 is 15 residues. Germline CDR1 reads SGHTA; CDR2 reads FQGNSA. CDR3 in amino acids: CASSSPGQPNEKLFF.

The chain employs TRBV27 and TRBJ2-4. CDR1 and CDR2 (germline): MNHEY, SMNVEV (reference sequence). This CDR3 region has 13 residues. CDR3 residues: CASKAVAKNIQYF.

This chain connects TRBV7-9 to TRBJ2-2; the D call of TRBD2 rests on TCRdb alone, since no DNA is present to check it. Germline V gene data show CDR1 as SEHNR and CDR2 as FQNEAQ (reference sequence). This CDR3 comprises 15 residues. The CDR3 loop reads CASSFITSAGGELFF.

This rearrangement joins TRBV12-3 or TRBV12-4 to TRBJ1-6; TCRdb returns TRBD1, unconfirmable since there is no DNA. The CDR3 covers 18 residues. The CDR3 protein is CASSSPLGQGSFNSPLHF.

The gene calls are TRBV11-2 and TRBJ2-1. Germline loops: CDR1 SGHAT, CDR2 FQNNGV. The CDR3 length is 15 residues. The CDR3 spells CASSLEGYVYNEQFF.